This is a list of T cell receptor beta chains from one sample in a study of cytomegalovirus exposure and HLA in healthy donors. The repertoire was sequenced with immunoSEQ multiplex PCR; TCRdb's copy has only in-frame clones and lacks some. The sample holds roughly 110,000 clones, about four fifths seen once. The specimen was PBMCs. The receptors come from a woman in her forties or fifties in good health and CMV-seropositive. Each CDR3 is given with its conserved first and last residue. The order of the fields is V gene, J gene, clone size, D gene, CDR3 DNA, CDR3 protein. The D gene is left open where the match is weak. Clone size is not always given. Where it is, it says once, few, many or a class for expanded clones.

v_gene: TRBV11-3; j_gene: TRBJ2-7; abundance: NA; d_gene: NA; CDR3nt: TGTGCCAGCAGCCCGGACAGAGGCGGCGAGCAGTACTTC; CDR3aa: CASSPDRGGEQYF
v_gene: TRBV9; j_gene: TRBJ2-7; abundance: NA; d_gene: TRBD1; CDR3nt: TGTGCCAGCAGTCCCACAGGGGGCCGAAGAGAGCAGTACTTC; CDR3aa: CASSPTGGRREQYF
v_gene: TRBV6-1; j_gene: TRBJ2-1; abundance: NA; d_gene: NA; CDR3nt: TGTGCCAGCAATGGACAAACGAGCTCCTACAATGAGCAGTTCTTC; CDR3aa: CASNGQTSSYNEQFF
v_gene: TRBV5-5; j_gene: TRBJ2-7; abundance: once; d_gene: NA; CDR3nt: TGTGCCAGCAGCCGCGAACCCACCTCTAGGGAGCAGTACTTC; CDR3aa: CASSREPTSREQYF
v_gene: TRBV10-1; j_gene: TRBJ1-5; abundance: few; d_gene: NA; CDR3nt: TGCGCCAGCAGTGATTTTAGGGGGTATAGCAATCAGCCCCAGCATTTT; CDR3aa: CASSDFRGYSNQPQHF
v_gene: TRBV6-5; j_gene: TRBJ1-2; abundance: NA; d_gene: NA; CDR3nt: TGTGCCAGCAGGTCGACAGGTACACTCTATGGCTACACCTTC; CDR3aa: CASRSTGTLYGYTF
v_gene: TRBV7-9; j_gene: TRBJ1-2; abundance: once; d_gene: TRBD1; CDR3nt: TGTGCCAGCAGTCTGGACAGGGGGCTTTCCCTGGTGAGGGGCTACACCTTC; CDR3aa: CASSLDRGLSLVRGYTF
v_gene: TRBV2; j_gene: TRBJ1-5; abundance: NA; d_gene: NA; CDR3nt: TGTGCCAGCAGTCGGGGTAGAGGCAATCAGCCCCAGCATTTT; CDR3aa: CASSRGRGNQPQHF
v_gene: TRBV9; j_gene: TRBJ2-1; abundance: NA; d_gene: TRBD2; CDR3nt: TGTGCCAGCAGCACGGGACTAGCGGGGAGTCCGTTCTTC; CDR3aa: CASSTGLAGSPFF
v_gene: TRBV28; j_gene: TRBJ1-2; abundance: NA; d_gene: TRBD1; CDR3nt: TGTGCCAGCAGTTTTCCAGGGGGCCCCTATGGCTACACCTTC; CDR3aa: CASSFPGGPYGYTF
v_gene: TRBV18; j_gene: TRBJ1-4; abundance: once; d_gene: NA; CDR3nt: TGTGCCAGCTCACCCCAGGACTTAAGTGAAAAACTGTTTTTT; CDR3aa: CASSPQDLSEKLFF
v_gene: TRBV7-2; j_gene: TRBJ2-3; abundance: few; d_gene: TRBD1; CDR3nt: TGTGCCAGCAGCTTAAGCCAGGGGGAAGATACGCAGTATTTT; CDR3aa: CASSLSQGEDTQYF
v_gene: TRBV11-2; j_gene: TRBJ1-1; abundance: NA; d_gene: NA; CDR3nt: TGTGCCAGCAGCTTAGCCATGAACACTGAAGCTTTCTTT; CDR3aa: CASSLAMNTEAFF
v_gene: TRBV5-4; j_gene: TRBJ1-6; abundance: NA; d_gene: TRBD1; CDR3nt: TGTGCCAGCAGCTCTTATACCGGGACAGGGGGTTCACCCCTCCACTTT; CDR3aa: CASSSYTGTGGSPLHF
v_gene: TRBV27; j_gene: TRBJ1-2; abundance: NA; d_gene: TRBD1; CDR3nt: TGTGCCAGCAGTTTAGTCAGGGGGCATATCTATGGCTACACCTTC; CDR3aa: CASSLVRGHIYGYTF
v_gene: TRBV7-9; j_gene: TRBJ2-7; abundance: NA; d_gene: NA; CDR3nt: TGTGCCAGCAGCTTAGCGTGGGGCTACGAGCAGTACTTC; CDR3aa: CASSLAWGYEQYF
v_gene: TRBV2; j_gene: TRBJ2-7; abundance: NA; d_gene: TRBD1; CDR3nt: TGTGCCAGCAGTCCCCAGGGACAGGCCTACGAGCAGTACTTC; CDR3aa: CASSPQGQAYEQYF
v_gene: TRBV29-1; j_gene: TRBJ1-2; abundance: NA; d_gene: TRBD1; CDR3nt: TGCAGCGTCCCTGGACAGGGAGCGGGAGGCTACACCTTC; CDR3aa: CSVPGQGAGGYTF
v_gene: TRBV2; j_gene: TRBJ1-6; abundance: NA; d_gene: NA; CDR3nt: TGTGCCAGCAGTGAAACTAATCCCCTCCACTTT; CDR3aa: CASSETNPLHF
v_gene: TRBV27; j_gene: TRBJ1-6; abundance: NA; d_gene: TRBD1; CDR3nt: TGTGCCAGCAGTCCGAGGGGGCGAAACTCACCCCTCCACTTT; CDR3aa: CASSPRGRNSPLHF
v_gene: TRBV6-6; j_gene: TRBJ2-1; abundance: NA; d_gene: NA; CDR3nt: TGTGCCAGCAAGGCTAGGAATGAGCAGTTCTTC; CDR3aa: CASKARNEQFF
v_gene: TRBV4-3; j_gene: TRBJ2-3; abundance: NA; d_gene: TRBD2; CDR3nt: TGCGCCAGCAGCCAAGAAGGGTTACTAGCGGGGGGTACCACAGATACGCAGTATTTT; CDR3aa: CASSQEGLLAGGTTDTQYF
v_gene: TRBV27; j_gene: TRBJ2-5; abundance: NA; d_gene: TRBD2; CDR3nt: TGTGCCAGCAGTTTAGTGGGCCAGCGGGGGGGCACGGAAGAGACCCAGTACTTC; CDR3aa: CASSLVGQRGGTEETQYF
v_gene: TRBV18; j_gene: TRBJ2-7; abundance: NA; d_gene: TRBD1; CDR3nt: TGTGCCAGCTCACCAGACAGGGAAGTCAACGAGCAGTACTTC; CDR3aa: CASSPDREVNEQYF
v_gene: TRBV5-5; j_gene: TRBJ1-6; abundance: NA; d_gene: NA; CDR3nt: TGTGCCAGCAGCTTGGATCCCTACTCCTATAATTCACCCCTCCACTTT; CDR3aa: CASSLDPYSYNSPLHF
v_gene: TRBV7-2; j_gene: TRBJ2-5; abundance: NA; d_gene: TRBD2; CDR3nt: TGTGCCAGCAGCACCGGACTAGCGGGGGGGCCGTGGCAAGAGACCCAGTACTTC; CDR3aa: CASSTGLAGGPWQETQYF
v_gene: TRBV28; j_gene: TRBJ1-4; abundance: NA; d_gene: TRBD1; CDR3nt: TGTGCCAGCGGGGGACAGGGCGAAAAACTGTTTTTT; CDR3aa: CASGGQGEKLFF
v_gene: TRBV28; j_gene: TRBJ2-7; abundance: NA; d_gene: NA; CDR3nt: TGTGCCAGCACATCATCGGGGTTCGAGCAGTACTTC; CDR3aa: CASTSSGFEQYF
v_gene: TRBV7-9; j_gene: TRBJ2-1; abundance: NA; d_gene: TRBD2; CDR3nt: TGTGCCAGCAGCTTTCCGGGACTAGCAAATGAGCAGTTCTTC; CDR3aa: CASSFPGLANEQFF
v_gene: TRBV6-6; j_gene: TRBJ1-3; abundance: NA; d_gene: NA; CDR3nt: TGTGCCAGCAGTTCGACAGAGGGAAACACCATATATTTT; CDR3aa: CASSSTEGNTIYF
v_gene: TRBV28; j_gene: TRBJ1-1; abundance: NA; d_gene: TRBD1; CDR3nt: TGTGCCAGCAGTTTACCCCGGACAGGGAACACTGAAGCTTTCTTT; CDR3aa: CASSLPRTGNTEAFF
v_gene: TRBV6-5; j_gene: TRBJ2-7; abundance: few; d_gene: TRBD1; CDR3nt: TGTGCCAGCAGTTCCGACAGGGGCACCTCCTACGAGCAGTACTTC; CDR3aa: CASSSDRGTSYEQYF
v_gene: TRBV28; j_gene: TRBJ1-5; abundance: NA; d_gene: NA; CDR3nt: TGTGCCATCGGCAGGGTGGCCTGGCCCCAGCATTTT; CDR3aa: CAIGRVAWPQHF
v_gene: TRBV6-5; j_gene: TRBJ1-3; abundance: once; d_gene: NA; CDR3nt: TGTGCCAGCAGCTCACAGGGTTTGGCTGGAAACACCATATATTTT; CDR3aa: CASSSQGLAGNTIYF
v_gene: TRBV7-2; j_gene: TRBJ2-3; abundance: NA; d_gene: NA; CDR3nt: TGTGCCAGCAGCTTAGGGGCGGGGGCACTTCGGAATACGCAGTATTTT; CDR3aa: CASSLGAGALRNTQYF
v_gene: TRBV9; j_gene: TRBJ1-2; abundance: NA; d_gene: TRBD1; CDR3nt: TGTGCCAGCAGTCGGGACAGGGGAGGTGGTGGCTACACCTTC; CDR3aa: CASSRDRGGGGYTF
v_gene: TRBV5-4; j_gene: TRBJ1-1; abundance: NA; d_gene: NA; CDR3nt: TGTGCCAGCAGCGCCGACGCGACAGGAAGGACTGAAGCTTTCTTT; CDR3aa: CASSADATGRTEAFF